These T cell receptor beta chains were read from a single sample in a study of PD-L1 blockade in urothelial cancer. Only in-frame clones appear in the TCRdb table, and some are missing; sequencing was by immunoSEQ multiplex PCR. The sample has 80,000 to 95,000 clones; approximately 87% are singletons. The input for sequencing was PBMCs, taken around atezolizumab (anti-PD-L1) treatment. Receptor source: a man between 65 and 79 years old with urothelial cancer. CDR3s include the opening cysteine and the closing phenylalanine or tryptophan. D genes are given only for firm matches. The size entry is marked missing in some rows and otherwise reads once, few, many or a size class.

>TRBJ1-1|TRBV19|TRBD1|NA
CASSIDRGDTEAFF
TGTGCCAGTAGTATCGACAGGGGCGACACTGAAGCTTTCTTT
>TRBJ2-5|TRBV7-2|TRBD2|NA
CASSPRTSGGEETQYF
TGTGCCAGCAGCCCCCGGACTAGCGGGGGGGAAGAGACCCAGTACTTC
>TRBJ2-5|TRBV7-2|NA|NA
CASTRQAQETQYF
TGTGCCAGCACTCGACAGGCCCAAGAGACCCAGTACTTC
>TRBJ2-2|TRBV9|TRBD2|NA
CASSYRLAGNTGELFF
TGTGCCAGCAGCTATAGACTAGCGGGTAACACCGGGGAGCTGTTTTTT
>TRBJ1-5|TRBV7-2|TRBD1|NA
CASSLLGGDQPQHF
TGTGCCAGCAGCTTACTAGGGGGCGATCAGCCCCAGCATTTT
>TRBJ2-3|TRBV5-1|TRBD2|once
CASSTGLAGARTDTQYF
TGCGCCAGCAGCACGGGACTAGCGGGTGCGCGCACAGATACGCAGTATTTT
>TRBJ2-3|TRBV19|NA|NA
CASSINKLGASTDTQYF
TGTGCCAGTAGTATCAATAAGCTGGGGGCTAGCACAGATACGCAGTATTTT
>TRBJ2-7|TRBV4-3|NA|NA
CASSQDPQAVYEQYF
TGCGCCAGCAGCCAAGATCCCCAGGCCGTCTACGAGCAGTACTTC
>TRBJ1-1|TRBV25-1|TRBD1|NA
CASSEWDGSRGPEAFF
TGTGCCAGCAGTGAATGGGACGGGAGCAGGGGGCCTGAAGCTTTCTTT
>TRBJ1-4|TRBV29-1|TRBD1|NA
CSVWTGGNEKLFF
TGCAGCGTTTGGACAGGGGGAAATGAAAAACTGTTTTTT
>TRBJ1-1|TRBV6-6|TRBD1|NA
CASNLNRGTEAFF
TGTGCCAGCAATCTAAACAGGGGTACTGAAGCTTTCTTT
>TRBJ2-5|TRBV7-2|NA|NA
CASNPRSGTSETQYF
TGTGCCAGCAACCCTCGGTCCGGGACTTCAGAGACCCAGTACTTC
>TRBJ2-3|TRBV4-3|NA|NA
CASSQELGVLGDTQYF
TGCGCCAGCAGCCAAGAACTCGGGGTCCTCGGAGATACGCAGTATTTT
>TRBJ1-2|TRBV6-6|NA|once
CASSPQEGAYTF
TGTGCCAGCAGTCCACAGGAAGGCGCCTACACCTTC
>TRBJ2-5|TRBV19|TRBD1|NA
CASSIEPGQGEETQYF
TGTGCCAGTAGTATTGAACCGGGACAGGGAGAAGAGACCCAGTACTTC
>TRBJ2-1|TRBV7-9|NA|NA
CASSSGLDEQFF
TGTGCCAGCAGCTCAGGACTCGATGAGCAGTTCTTC
>TRBJ1-6|TRBV4-1|NA|NA
CASSQEGAGTNSPLHF
TGCGCCAGCAGCCAAGAGGGGGCAGGAACAAATTCACCCCTCCACTTT
>TRBJ2-2|TRBV6-5|NA|NA
CASRNGANTGELFF
TGTGCCAGCAGAAACGGGGCGAACACCGGGGAGCTGTTTTTT
>TRBJ2-7|TRBV7-2|TRBD2|NA
CASSSTTSGGFSYEQYF
TGTGCCAGCAGCTCCACTACTAGCGGGGGATTTTCCTACGAGCAGTACTTC
>TRBJ2-1|TRBV7-2|NA|NA
CASSLGWARGQFF
TGTGCCAGCAGCTTAGGATGGGCAAGGGGGCAGTTCTTC
>TRBJ2-5|TRBV9|TRBD2|NA
CASSPSSAGVETQYF
TGTGCCAGCAGTCCTAGTTCAGCGGGGGTGGAGACCCAGTACTTC
>TRBJ2-2|TRBV7-2|NA|NA
CASSLLSGELFF
TGTGCCAGCAGCCTCCTCTCCGGGGAGCTGTTTTTT
>TRBJ2-2|TRBV7-9|NA|NA
CASSLTGNTGELFF
TGTGCCAGCAGCTTGACAGGGAACACCGGGGAGCTGTTTTTT
>TRBJ1-2|TRBV5-6|NA|NA
CASSLPSRGYTF
TGTGCCAGCAGCTTGCCCTCTCGGGGCTACACCTTC
>TRBJ1-5|TRBV2|TRBD1|few
CASSEGGAGGSNQPQHF
TGTGCCAGCAGTGAAGGGGGGGCAGGGGGTAGCAATCAGCCCCAGCATTTT
>TRBJ1-3|TRBV6-5|NA|NA
CASRAEDTIYF
TGTGCCAGCAGGGCGGAGGACACCATATATTTT
>TRBJ1-3|TRBV6-5|NA|few
CASSRTGNSGNTIYF
TGTGCCAGCAGCCGGACGGGAAACTCTGGAAACACCATATATTTT
>TRBJ2-1|TRBV9|TRBD2|NA
CASSPTLAGGQFF
TGTGCCAGCAGCCCCACACTAGCGGGGGGGCAGTTCTTC
>TRBJ2-3|TRBV9|TRBD2|once
CASSVRGFDGRVPDTQYF
TGTGCCAGCAGCGTAAGGGGGTTCGACGGGAGGGTCCCAGATACGCAGTATTTT
>TRBJ1-2|TRBV27|TRBD1|NA
CASSLSRGHGYTF
TGTGCCAGCAGTTTATCCAGGGGGCATGGCTACACCTTC
>TRBJ1-4|TRBV6-6|NA|NA
CASSYRGGEYEKLFF
TGTGCCAGCAGTTACCGGGGGGGAGAGTATGAAAAACTGTTTTTT
>TRBJ1-5|TRBV6-5|NA|NA
CASSVQPNSNQPQHF
TGTGCCAGCAGTGTACAGCCTAATAGCAATCAGCCCCAGCATTTT
>TRBJ1-2|TRBV29-1|NA|NA
CSVGDINYGYTF
TGCAGCGTGGGGGACATCAACTATGGCTACACCTTC
>TRBJ1-1|TRBV29-1|TRBD1|once
CSVEEDRGITEAFF
TGCAGCGTTGAAGAAGACAGGGGGATCACTGAAGCTTTCTTT
>TRBJ2-7|TRBV14|NA|NA
CASSQDLLYRGLEEQYF
TGTGCCAGCAGCCAAGATCTACTATATAGGGGTTTGGAGGAGCAGTACTTC
>TRBJ2-7|TRBV6-1|TRBD1|NA
CASKSDRSTYEQYF
TGTGCCAGCAAGTCGGACAGGTCTACCTACGAGCAGTACTTC
>TRBJ2-5|TRBV7-2|NA|NA
CASSPGLVQETQYF
TGTGCCAGCAGCCCCGGACTGGTCCAAGAGACCCAGTACTTC
>TRBJ2-7|TRBV6-1|NA|NA
CASQLQSSYEQYF
TGTGCCAGCCAATTACAGAGCTCCTACGAGCAGTACTTC
>TRBJ1-2|TRBV7-9|TRBD1|NA
CASSPGQGAFYGYTF
TGTGCCAGCAGCCCTGGACAGGGGGCTTTCTATGGCTACACCTTC
>TRBJ1-4|TRBV6-1|TRBD1|NA
CASSEGQATNEKLFF
TGTGCCAGCAGTGAGGGACAGGCAACTAATGAAAAACTGTTTTTT
>TRBJ1-2|TRBV5-1|TRBD1|NA
CASSLGQGTNYGYTF
TGCGCCAGCAGCCTCGGACAGGGGACTAACTATGGCTACACCTTC
>TRBJ2-7|TRBV18|TRBD2|NA
CASSPQREAYEQYF
TGTGCCAGCTCACCACAGCGGGAGGCCTACGAGCAGTACTTC
>TRBJ2-7|TRBV29-1|TRBD2|NA
CSVAGGGSYEQYF
TGCAGCGTGGCGGGGGGGGGTTCCTACGAGCAGTACTTC
>TRBJ1-2|TRBV30|TRBD1|NA
CAYHSGTGKRGYGYTF
TGTGCCTACCACTCCGGGACAGGAAAAAGAGGCTATGGCTACACCTTC
>TRBJ2-1|TRBV7-2|NA|NA
CASSPDRSSYNEQFF
TGTGCCAGCAGTCCAGACAGGAGCTCCTACAATGAGCAGTTCTTC
>TRBJ2-2|TRBV11-2|NA|NA
CASSRNPGAGVTGELFF
TGTGCCAGCAGCAGAAACCCAGGGGCCGGGGTCACCGGGGAGCTGTTTTTT
>TRBJ2-1|TRBV7-3|TRBD2|NA
CASSPTPGTSGRLFF
TGTGCCAGCAGCCCGACCCCCGGGACTAGCGGGAGACTGTTCTTC
>TRBJ2-5|TRBV9|NA|NA
CASSVGGETQYF
TGTGCCAGCAGCGTAGGGGGCGAGACCCAGTACTTC
>TRBJ2-7|TRBV13|TRBD1|NA
CASSPGTGSYEQYF
TGTGCCAGCAGTCCCGGGACAGGCTCATACGAGCAGTACTTC
>TRBJ2-3|TRBV4-1|TRBD2|NA
CASSQEASPLAGGRTDTQYF
TGCGCCAGCAGCCAAGAAGCTAGTCCCCTAGCGGGAGGACGCACAGATACGCAGTATTTT